This record looks at one T cell receptor (beta chain) sequence and its context. V lost 0 bases and J lost 0; bases outside the gene matches: 7. The length of the CDR3 is 18 residues. Germline V gene data show CDR1 as LGHNA and CDR2 as YSLEER. The data were produced by immunoSEQ multiplex PCR, yet TCRdb's version contains in-frame clones alone and is incomplete. The sample yields tens of thousands of clones, 70% to 90% seen once. The data are from a study of blood T cell repertoires in COVID-19. About the study: From T cells, B-cell-depleted T cells, or PBMCs came the material, which was cDNA or gDNA.

The sequence was collected from a woman of 80 years or more with acute or convalescent COVID-19. What was sequenced was peripheral blood. V gene TRBV4-3 combines with J gene TRBJ2-2; 7 bases are shared with TRBD1. The CDR3 protein is CASSQDSAGTANTGELFF. CDR3 coding DNA: TGCGCCAGCAGCCAAGATTCGGCCGGGACAGCGAACACCGGGGAGCTGTTTTTT.